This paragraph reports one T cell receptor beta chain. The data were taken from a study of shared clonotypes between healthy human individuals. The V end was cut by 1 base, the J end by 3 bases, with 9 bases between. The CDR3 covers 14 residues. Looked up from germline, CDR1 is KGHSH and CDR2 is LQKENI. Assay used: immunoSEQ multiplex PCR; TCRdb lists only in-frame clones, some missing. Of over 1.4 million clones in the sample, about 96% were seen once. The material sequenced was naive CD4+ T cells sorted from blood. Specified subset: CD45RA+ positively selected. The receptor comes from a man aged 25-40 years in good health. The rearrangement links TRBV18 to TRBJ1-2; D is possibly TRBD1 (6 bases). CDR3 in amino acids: CASSPLRQDYGYTF. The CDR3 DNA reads TGTGCCAGCTCACCACTAAGACAGGACTATGGCTACACCTTC.